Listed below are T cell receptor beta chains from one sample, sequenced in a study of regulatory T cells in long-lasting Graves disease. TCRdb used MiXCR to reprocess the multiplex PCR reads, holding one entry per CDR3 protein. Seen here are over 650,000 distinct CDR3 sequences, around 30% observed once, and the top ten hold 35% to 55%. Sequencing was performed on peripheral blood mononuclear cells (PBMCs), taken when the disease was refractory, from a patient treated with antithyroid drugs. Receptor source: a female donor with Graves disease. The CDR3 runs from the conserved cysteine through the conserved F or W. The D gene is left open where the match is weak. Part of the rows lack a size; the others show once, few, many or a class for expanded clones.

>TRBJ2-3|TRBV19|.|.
CASRGRYTQYF
TGTGCCAGTAGAGGACGGTATACGCAGTATTTT
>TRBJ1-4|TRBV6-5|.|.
CASSYKAQGGTEKLFF
TGTGCCAGCAGTTACAAAGCCCAGGGTGGAACTGAAAAACTGTTTTTT
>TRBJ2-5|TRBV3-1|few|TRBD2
CASSQNLGIQLAGEQETQYF
TGTGCCAGCAGCCAAAACCTAGGAATACAACTAGCGGGCGAACAAGAGACCCAGTACTTC
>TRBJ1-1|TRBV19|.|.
CASRRSDSSFNTEAFF
TGTGCCAGTAGGCGGTCCGACTCATCCTTTAACACTGAAGCTTTCTTT
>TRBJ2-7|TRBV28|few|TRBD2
CAGSKLAGGAYEQYF
TGTGCCGGCAGTAAACTAGCGGGAGGAGCCTACGAGCAGTACTTC
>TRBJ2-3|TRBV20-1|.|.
CSAAEASTDTQYF
TGCAGTGCCGCGGAAGCTAGCACAGATACGCAGTATTTT
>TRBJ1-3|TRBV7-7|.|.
CASSPSLQSSGNTIYF
TGTGCCAGCAGCCCCAGCCTGCAGTCCTCTGGAAACACCATATATTTT
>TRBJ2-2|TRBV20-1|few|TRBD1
CSARRTGGGANTGELFF
TGCAGTGCTCGCCGGACAGGGGGGGGCGCGAACACCGGGGAGCTGTTTTTT
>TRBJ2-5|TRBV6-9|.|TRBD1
CASSFPGTGVETQYF
TGTGCCAGCAGTTTCCCCGGGACAGGGGTTGAGACCCAGTACTTC
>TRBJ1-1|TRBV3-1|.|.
CASSHRPRSHRLNTEAFF
TGTGCCAGCAGTCATAGGCCGAGATCTCACAGGCTGAACACTGAAGCTTTCTTT
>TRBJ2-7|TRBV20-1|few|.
CSARGPTYEQYF
TGCAGTGCTAGGGGACCGACCTACGAGCAGTACTTC
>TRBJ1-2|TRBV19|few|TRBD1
CASSIAGTGYGYTF
TGTGCCAGTAGTATAGCTGGGACAGGATATGGCTACACCTTC
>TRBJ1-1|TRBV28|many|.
CASSLSAQNTEAFF
TGTGCCAGCAGTTTATCTGCTCAGAACACTGAAGCTTTCTTT
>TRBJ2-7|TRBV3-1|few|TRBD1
CASSVPGQVNEQYF
TGTGCCAGCAGCGTACCGGGACAGGTGAACGAGCAGTACTTC
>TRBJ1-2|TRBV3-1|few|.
CASSQDPSRTRYYGYTF
TGTGCCAGCAGCCAAGACCCCAGCAGGACCCGCTACTATGGCTACACCTTC
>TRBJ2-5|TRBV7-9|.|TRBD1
CASSWGQNQETQYF
TGTGCCAGCAGCTGGGGACAGAACCAAGAGACCCAGTACTTC
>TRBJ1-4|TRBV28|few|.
CASSLVGGQYEKLFF
TGTGCCAGCAGTTTAGTGGGGGGGCAGTACGAAAAACTGTTTTTT
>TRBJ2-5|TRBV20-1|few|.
CSASPLYQETQYF
TGCAGTGCTAGCCCCCTGTACCAAGAGACCCAGTACTTC
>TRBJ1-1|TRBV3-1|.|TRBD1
CASSPNRQGRGFF
TGTGCCAGCAGCCCTAATCGACAGGGTAGAGGTTTCTTT
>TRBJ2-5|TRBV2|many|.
CASRLGQETQYF
TGTGCCAGTCGACTAGGGCAAGAGACCCAGTACTTC
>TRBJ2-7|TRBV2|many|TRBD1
CASSQPGQGHYEQYF
TGTGCCAGCAGCCAACCGGGACAGGGGCACTACGAGCAGTACTTC
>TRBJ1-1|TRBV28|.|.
CASSRQRGAATEAFF
TGTGCCAGCAGCCGCCAGCGGGGCGCGGCCACTGAAGCTTTCTTT